This TCR beta chain was profiled in a study of control samples from healthy donors and cancer patients. Using immunoSEQ multiplex PCR, the repertoire was profiled, and TCRdb retains in-frame clones only, with some absent. The sample lists 400,000 to 450,000 clones, about nine tenths occurring once. This sequence originates from a man between 35 and 55 years old with head and neck cancer. Material for sequencing was PBMCs.

Here the CDR3 reads CASSFLNSNYNEQFF. Here the CDR3 DNA reads TGTGCCAGCAGTTTTCTGAACTCCAACTACAATGAGCAGTTCTTC. The J gene is TRBJ2-1, the V gene TRBV27; D ambiguous. Trimming removed 3 bases from V and 3 bases from J, with 12 bases in between. Germline values: CDR1 MNHEY, CDR2 SMNVEV (reference sequence). CDR3 length equals 15 residues.